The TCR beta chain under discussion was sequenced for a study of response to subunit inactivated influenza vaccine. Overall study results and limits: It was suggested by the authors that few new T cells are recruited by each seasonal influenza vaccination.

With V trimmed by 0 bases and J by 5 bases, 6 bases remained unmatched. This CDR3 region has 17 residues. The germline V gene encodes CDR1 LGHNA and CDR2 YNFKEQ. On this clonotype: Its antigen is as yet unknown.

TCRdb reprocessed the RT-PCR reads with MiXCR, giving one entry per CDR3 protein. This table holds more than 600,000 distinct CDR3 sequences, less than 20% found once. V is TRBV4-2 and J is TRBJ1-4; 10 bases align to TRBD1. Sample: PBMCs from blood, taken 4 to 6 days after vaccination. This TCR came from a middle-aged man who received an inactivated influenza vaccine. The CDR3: CASSQETGGTWNEKLFF. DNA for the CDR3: TGTGCCAGCAGCCAAGAGACAGGGGGCACATGGAATGAAAAACTGTTTTTT.